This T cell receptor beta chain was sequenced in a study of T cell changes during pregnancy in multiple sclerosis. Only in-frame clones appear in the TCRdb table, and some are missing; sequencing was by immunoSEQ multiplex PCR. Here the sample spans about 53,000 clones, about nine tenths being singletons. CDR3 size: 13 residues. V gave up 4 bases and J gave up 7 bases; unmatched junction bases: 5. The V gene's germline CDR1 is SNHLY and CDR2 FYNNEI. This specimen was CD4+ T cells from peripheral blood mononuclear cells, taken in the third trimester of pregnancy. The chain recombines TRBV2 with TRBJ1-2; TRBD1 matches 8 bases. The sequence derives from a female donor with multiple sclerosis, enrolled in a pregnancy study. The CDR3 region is CASSAGGAGGYTF. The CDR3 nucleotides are TGTGCCAGCAGTGCAGGGGGCGCAGGTGGCTACACCTTC.